This T cell receptor (beta chain) came from a study of blood T cell repertoires in COVID-19. For the study at large: Acute and convalescent COVID-19 samples came from the United States, Italy and Spain. T cells, B-cell-depleted T cells, or PBMCs provided the cDNA or gDNA that served as material.

Germline V gene sequence: CDR1 MDHEN, CDR2 SYDVKM. This CDR3 region has 14 residues. The V end was cut by 5 bases, the J end by 4 bases, with 11 bases between. Clones were read by immunoSEQ multiplex PCR, and TCRdb kept only the in-frame ones, dropping some. The profile shows approximately 220,000 clones, approximately 83% of them singletons. The study drew participants aged about 18 to 89 years from some 24 US areas. A COVID-19 case was met by exposed participants within 2 weeks before study entry. The sample comprised PBMCs or T cells enriched from blood (not recorded which). V and J are TRBV28 and TRBJ2-2; D possibly corresponds to TRBD2 (5 bases). The sequence was collected from a woman aged 45-65 years who had been exposed to COVID-19. CDR3 sequence reads: CASSPVEATGELFF. The CDR3 DNA is TGTGCCAGCAGTCCCGTGGAGGCCACCGGGGAGCTGTTTTTT.